One and the same sample provided the 2 T cell receptor beta chains below, sequenced in a study of human T cells and chemical hapten exposure. TCRdb re-called the RACE reads with MiXCR, one entry per CDR3 protein. The sample lists 65,000 to 85,000 distinct CDR3 sequences; 10% to 15% were seen once. Time point specified: patch test 1, 2 weeks after DPC sensitization. Treatment in this sample: therapeutic diphenylcyclopropenone sensitization with weekly scalp DPC. This specimen was whole blood, taken in connection with sensitization to the hapten diphenylcyclopropenone (DPC). Source of these receptors: a woman aged 55-75 years with alopecia areata. Some clones in this sample may be carry-over from other donors' samples.

This clonotype came up a few times. This rearrangement joins TRBV6-6 to TRBJ1-1; D is ambiguous. The CDR3 spans 11 residues. V was clipped by 4 bases and J by 7 bases, with 7 bases between them. Germline V CDR1 and CDR2: MNHNY, SVGAGI (reference sequence). The CDR3 sequence: CASSLRSEAFF. In nucleotides, the CDR3 is TGTGCCAGCAGTTTACGCAGTGAAGCTTTCTTT.

This clonotype was seen a few times. The chain links TRBV10-2 to TRBJ2-3, with a possible D match to TRBD2 (7 bases). CDR1 is WSHSY, CDR2 SAAADI, per germline. Trimming took off 2 bases at V and 6 bases at J, with 9 bases between the two ends. The CDR3 loop spans 13 amino acids. The CDR3 region is CASSEGGADTQYF. The DNA for the CDR3 is TGCGCCAGCAGTGAGGGGGGGGCGGATACGCAGTATTTT.